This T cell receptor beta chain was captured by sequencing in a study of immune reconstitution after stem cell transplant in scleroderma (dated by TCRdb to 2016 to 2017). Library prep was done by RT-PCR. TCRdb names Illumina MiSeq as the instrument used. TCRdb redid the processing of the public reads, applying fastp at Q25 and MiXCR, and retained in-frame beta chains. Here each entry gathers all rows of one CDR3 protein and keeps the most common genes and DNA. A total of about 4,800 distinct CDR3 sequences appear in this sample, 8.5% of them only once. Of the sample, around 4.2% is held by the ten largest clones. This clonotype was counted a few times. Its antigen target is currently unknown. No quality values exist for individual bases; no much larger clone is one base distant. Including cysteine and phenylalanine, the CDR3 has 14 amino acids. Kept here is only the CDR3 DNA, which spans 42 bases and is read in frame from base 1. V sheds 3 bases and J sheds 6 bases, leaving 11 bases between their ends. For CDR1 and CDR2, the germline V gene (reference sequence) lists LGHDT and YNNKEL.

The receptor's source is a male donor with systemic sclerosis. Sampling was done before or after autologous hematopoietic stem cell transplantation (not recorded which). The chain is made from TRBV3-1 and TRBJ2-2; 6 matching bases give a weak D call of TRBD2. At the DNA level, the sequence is TGTGCCAGCAGCCAGTTCGGCGGGGCCGGGGAGCTGTTTTTT. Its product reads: CASSQFGGAGELFF.